The source of this TCR beta chain is a study of yellow fever vaccine responses in identical twins. Study outcomes and limitations: Reported findings indicate that twins' vaccine T cell responses seemed partially convergent, partially personalized.

MiXCR was run by TCRdb on the RT-PCR reads, yielding one entry per CDR3 protein. The data contain fewer than 4,000 distinct CDR3 sequences, 90% of them singletons. As for this clonotype: Its target is unknown.

The V and J ends lost 1 base and 6 bases respectively, with 16 bases between them. The CDR3 has 14 residues. Germline CDR1 is SQVTM and CDR2 is ANQGSEA. This receptor was obtained from a woman younger than 30 who received the yellow fever vaccine. This chain links TRBV29-1 with TRBJ2-7; weak D call: TRBD2 (6 bases). The sample consisted of T cells from blood (PBMCs), unsorted or a sorted subset (not recorded which), taken before or after yellow fever vaccination (not recorded which). CDR3 amino acids: CSVEGSILGGEQYF. As DNA, the CDR3 is TGCAGCGTTGAAGGTTCGATTCTCGGGGGCGAGCAGTACTTC.